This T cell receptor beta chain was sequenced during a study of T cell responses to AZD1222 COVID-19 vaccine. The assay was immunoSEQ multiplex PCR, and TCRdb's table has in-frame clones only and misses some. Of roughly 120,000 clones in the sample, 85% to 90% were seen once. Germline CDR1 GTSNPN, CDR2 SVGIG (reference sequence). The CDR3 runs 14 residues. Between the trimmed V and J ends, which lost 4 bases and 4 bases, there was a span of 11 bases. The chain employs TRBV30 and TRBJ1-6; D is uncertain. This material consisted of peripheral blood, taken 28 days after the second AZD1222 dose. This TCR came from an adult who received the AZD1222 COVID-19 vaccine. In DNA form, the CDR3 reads TGTGCCTGGACTGGGCTCCGATATAATTCACCCCTCCACTTT. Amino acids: CAWTGLRYNSPLHF. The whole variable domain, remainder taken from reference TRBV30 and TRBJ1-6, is SQTIHQWPATLVQPVGSPLSLECTVEGTSNPNLYWYRQAAGRGLQLLFYSVGIGQISSEVPQNLSASRPQDRQFILSSKKLLLSDSGFYLCAWTGLRYNSPLHFGNGTRLTVT.